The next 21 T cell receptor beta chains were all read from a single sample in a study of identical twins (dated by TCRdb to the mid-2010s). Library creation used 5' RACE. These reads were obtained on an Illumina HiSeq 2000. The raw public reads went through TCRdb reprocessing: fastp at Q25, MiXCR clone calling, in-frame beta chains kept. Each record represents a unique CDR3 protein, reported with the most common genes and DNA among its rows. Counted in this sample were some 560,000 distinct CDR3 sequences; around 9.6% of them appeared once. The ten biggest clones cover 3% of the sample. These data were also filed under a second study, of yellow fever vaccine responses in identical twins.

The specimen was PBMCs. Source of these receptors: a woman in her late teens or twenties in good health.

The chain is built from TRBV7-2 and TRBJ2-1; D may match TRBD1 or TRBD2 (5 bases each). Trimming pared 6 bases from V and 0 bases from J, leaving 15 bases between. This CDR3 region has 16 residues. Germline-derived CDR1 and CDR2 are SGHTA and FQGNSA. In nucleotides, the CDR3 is TGTGCCAGCAGTCTCACGGGGCTCATCTCCTACAATGAGCAGTTCTTC. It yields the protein CASSLTGLISYNEQFF.

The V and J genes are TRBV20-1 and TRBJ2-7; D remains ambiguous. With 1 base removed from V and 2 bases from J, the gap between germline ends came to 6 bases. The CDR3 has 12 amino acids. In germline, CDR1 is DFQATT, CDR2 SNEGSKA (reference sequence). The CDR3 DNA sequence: TGCAGTGCTAGAGTTTGGCCCTACGAGCAGTACTTC. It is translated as CSARVWPYEQYF.

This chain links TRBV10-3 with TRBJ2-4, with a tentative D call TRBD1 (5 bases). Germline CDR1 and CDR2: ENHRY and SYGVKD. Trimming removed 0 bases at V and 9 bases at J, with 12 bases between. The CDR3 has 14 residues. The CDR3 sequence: CAISESQGLSIQYF. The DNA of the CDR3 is TGTGCCATCAGTGAGTCCCAGGGCTTGAGCATTCAGTACTTC.

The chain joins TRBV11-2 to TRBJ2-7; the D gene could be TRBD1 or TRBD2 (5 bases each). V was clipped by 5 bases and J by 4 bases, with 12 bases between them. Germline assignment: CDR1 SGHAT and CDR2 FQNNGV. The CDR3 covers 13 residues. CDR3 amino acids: CASSKQDLYEQYF. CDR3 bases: TGTGCCAGCAGCAAACAGGACTTATACGAGCAGTACTTC.

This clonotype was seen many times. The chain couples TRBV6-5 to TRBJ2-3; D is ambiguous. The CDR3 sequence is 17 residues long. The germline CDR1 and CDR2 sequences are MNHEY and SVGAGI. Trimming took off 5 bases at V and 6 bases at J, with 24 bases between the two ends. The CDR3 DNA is TGTGCCAGCAGTCACAAGCCCAGAGGCAGTGGTTCGGATACGCAGTATTTT. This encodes CASSHKPRGSGSDTQYF.

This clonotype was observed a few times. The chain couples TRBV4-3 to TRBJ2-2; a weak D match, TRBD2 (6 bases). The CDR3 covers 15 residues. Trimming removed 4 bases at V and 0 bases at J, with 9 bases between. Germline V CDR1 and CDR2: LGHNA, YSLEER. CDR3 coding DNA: TGCGCCAGCAGCCGGGACTTCGCGAACACCGGGGAGCTGTTTTTT. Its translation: CASSRDFANTGELFF.

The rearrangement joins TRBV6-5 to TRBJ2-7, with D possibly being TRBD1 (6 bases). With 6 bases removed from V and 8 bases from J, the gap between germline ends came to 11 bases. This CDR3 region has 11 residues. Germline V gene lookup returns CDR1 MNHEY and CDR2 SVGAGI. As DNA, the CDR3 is TGTGCCAGCAGATTCCAGGGGAAGCAGTACTTC. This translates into CASRFQGKQYF.

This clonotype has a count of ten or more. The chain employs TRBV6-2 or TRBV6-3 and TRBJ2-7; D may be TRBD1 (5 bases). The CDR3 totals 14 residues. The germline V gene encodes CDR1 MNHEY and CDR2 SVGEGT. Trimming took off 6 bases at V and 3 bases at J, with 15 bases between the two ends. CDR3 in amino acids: CASRYGQILYEQYF. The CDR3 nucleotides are TGTGCCAGCAGATACGGACAAATCCTCTACGAGCAGTACTTC.

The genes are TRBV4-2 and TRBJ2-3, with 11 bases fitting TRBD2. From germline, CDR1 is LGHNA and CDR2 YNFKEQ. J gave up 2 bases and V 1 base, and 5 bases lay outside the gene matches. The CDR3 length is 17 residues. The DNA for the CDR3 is TGTGCCAGCAGCCAAGGTAGCGGGAGGGCCGTCACAGATACGCAGTATTTT. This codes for CASSQGSGRAVTDTQYF.

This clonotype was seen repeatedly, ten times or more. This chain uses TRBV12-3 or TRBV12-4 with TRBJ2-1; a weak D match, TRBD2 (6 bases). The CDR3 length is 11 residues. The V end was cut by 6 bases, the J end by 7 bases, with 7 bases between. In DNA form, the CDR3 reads TGTGCCAGCAGGACTAGTAATGAGCAGTTCTTC. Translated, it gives CASRTSNEQFF.

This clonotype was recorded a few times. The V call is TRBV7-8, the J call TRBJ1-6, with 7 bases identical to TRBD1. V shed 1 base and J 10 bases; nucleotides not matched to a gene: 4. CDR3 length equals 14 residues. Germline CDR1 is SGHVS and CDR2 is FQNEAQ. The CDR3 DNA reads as TGTGCCAGCAGCTTAGGCACAGGGGCGTCACCCCTCCACTTT. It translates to CASSLGTGASPLHF.

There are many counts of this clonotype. CDR3 residues: CASSAARGDRGTLSGTHNEQFF. As DNA, the CDR3 is TGTGCCAGCAGTGCAGCTCGCGGGGACAGGGGGACGCTTAGCGGGACCCACAATGAGCAGTTCTTC. This rearrangement joins TRBV2 to TRBJ2-1; 11 nucleotides align to TRBD1. The CDR3 is 22 residues long. V shed 4 bases and J 5 bases; nucleotides not matched to a gene: 25. From germline, CDR1 is SNHLY and CDR2 FYNNEI.

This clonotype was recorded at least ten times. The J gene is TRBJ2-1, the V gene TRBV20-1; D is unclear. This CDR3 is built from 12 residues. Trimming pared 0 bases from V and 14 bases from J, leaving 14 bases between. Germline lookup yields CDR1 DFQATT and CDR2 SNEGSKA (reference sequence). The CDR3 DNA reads TGCAGTGCTAGAGATCCAGTCCTCAAGGAGTTCTTC. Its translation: CSARDPVLKEFF.

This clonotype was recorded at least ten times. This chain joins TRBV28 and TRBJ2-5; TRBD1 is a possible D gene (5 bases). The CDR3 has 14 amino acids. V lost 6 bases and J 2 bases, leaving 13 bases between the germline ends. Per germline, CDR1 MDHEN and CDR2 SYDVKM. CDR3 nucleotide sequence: TGTGCCAGCAGGGACAAGGCCACTCAAGAGACCCAGTACTTC. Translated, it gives CASRDKATQETQYF.

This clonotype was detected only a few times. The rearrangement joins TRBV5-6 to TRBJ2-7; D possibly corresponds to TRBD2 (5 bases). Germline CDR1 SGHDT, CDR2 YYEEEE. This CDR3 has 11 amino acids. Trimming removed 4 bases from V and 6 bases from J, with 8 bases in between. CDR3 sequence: CASSRRFEQYF. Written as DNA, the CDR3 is TGTGCCAGCAGCCGGAGGTTCGAGCAGTACTTC.

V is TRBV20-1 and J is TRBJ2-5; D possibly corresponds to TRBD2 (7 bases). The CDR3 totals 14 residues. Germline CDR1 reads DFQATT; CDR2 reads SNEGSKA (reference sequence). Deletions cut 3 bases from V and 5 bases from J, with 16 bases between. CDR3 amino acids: CSASLGGTMETQYF. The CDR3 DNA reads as TGCAGTGCTAGTTTGGGGGGGACAATGGAGACCCAGTACTTC.

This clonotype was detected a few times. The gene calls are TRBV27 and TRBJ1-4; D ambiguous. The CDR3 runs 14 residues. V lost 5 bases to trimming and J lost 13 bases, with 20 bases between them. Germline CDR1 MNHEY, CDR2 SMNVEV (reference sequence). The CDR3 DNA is TGTGCCAGCAGTCCCTCGTTCGAGAGGGAGGGACTGTTTTTT. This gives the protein CASSPSFEREGLFF.

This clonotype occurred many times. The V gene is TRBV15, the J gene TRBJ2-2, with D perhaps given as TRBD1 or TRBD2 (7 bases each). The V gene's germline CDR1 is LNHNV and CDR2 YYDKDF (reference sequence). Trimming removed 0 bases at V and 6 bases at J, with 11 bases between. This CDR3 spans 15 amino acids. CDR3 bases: TGTGCCACCAGCAGAGACAGGGGGGGGGCCGGGGAGCTGTTTTTT. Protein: CATSRDRGGAGELFF. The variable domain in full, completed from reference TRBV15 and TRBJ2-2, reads DAMVIQNPRYQVTQFGKPVTLSCSQTLNHNVMYWYQQKSSQAPKLLFHYYDKDFNNEADTPDNFQSRRPNTSFCFLDIRSPGLGDTAMYLCATSRDRGGAGELFFGEGSRLTVL.

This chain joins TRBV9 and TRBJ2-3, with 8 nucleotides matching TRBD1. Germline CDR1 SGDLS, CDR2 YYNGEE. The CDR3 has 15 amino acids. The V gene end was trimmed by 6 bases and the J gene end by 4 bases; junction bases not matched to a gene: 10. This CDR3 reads CASTDRDRRSDTQYF. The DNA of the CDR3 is TGTGCCAGCACCGACCGGGACAGGAGGTCAGATACGCAGTATTTT.

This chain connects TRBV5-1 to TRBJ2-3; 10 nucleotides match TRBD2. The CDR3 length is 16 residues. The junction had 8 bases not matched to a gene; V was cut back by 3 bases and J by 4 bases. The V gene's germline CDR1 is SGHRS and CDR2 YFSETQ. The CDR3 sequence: CASSWTSGGGADTQYF. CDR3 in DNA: TGCGCCAGCAGCTGGACTAGCGGAGGAGGGGCAGATACGCAGTATTTT.

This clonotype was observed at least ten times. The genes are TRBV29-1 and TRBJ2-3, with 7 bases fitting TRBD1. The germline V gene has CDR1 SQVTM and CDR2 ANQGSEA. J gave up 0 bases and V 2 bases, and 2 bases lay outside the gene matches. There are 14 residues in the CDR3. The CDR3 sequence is CSVERDRSTDTQYF. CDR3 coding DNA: TGCAGCGTTGAAAGGGACAGAAGCACAGATACGCAGTATTTT.